This T cell receptor (beta chain) was observed in a study of Ad26.COV2.S vaccination and SARS-CoV-2 variants. Overall study findings and caveats: People who got the vaccine or the placebo had similar non-spike TCR breadth. CD8+ and CD4+ T cells specific for spike reportedly responded with substantial breadth after vaccination.

To note about this clone: The antigen remains unidentified.

TCRdb's table, derived via immunoSEQ multiplex PCR, lists solely in-frame clones and lacks some. The table lists hundreds of thousands of clones, around 87% of them singletons. Noted treatment: roughly 18 received Ad26.COV2.S at low or high dose, single or two shots; 5 received placebo; per-sample allocation not given. Sampling took place 63 days after the first vaccine or placebo injection. Germline CDR1 and CDR2: MNHEY and SVGAGI. The CDR3 is 13 amino acids. Trimming cost V 10 bases and J 4 bases, with 14 bases left between them. The sample in question was peripheral blood, obtained in a trial of Ad26.COV2.S vaccine versus placebo. The chain has TRBV6-5 and TRBJ2-1; D may match TRBD1 or TRBD2 (6 bases each). The clonotype originates from a person aged 18-60 years who received the Ad26.COV2.S COVID-19 vaccine or a placebo. CDR3 bases: TGTGCCACCTCGAGGGGGGCGTACAATGAGCAGTTCTTC. Translating gives CATSRGAYNEQFF.